Below are 4 T cell receptor beta chains sequenced from a single sample in a study of blood T cell repertoires in COVID-19 (TCRdb year 2020). Libraries were constructed by the immunoSEQ multiplex PCR assay. TCRdb carries this immuneACCESS record with in-frame sequences only. Its versions omit some clonotypes, under half of them owing to an unresolved V gene in the studies checked, with the rest unexplained. This sample is represented by 150,000 to 200,000 clones; less than 90% of them were singletons. The top ten hold less than 25% of the sample. The sequenced material came from peripheral blood. These receptors all come from a man aged 70 or older with active or convalescent COVID-19.

The chain uses TRBV10-2 and TRBJ2-2, with 9 positions matching TRBD2. Germline CDR1 WSHSY, CDR2 SAAADI. The ends lost 2 bases at V and 6 bases at J; junction bases unmatched: 7. The CDR3 sequence is 16 residues long. The CDR3 coding sequence is TGCGCCAGCAGTGAGGCGGCTAGCGGGGCGGCCGGGGAGCTGTTTTTT. Translation gives CASSEAASGAAGELFF.

The chain couples TRBV19 to TRBJ2-1; the match to TRBD2 covers 10 bases. V lost 2 bases and J lost 5; bases outside the gene matches: 9. CDR1 and CDR2 (germline): LNHDA, SQIVND (reference sequence). The CDR3 totals 17 residues. The CDR3 here is CASSIRASGGLDNEQFF. CDR3 nucleotide sequence: TGTGCCAGTAGTATAAGGGCTAGCGGGGGCTTGGACAATGAGCAGTTCTTC.

The rearrangement joins TRBV6-5 to TRBJ2-7, with D unresolved. V dropped 4 bases and J dropped 0 bases, with 10 bases sitting between them. The germline gives CDR1 MNHEY, CDR2 SVGAGI. The CDR3 length is 14 residues. The CDR3 DNA is TGTGCCAGCAGTTTACAGTTCCTCTCCTACGAGCAGTACTTC. Translation gives CASSLQFLSYEQYF.

V is TRBV6-5 and J is TRBJ1-6; 8 bases agree with TRBD1. This CDR3 spans 16 amino acids. Germline V gives CDR1 MNHEY, CDR2 SVGAGI. After removal of 4 bases from V and 6 bases from J, the junction contained 8 bases not matched to a gene. CDR3 loop: CASSWLRDRRNSPLHF. In DNA form, the CDR3 reads TGTGCCAGCAGTTGGTTAAGGGACAGGCGTAATTCACCCCTCCACTTT.